Listed below are T cell receptor beta chains from one sample, sequenced in a study of shared clonotypes between healthy human individuals. This table comes from immunoSEQ multiplex PCR, and its TCRdb copy is limited to in-frame clones, with some not included. This table has around 700,000 clones, roughly 70% appearing once. What was sequenced was memory CD4+ T cells sorted from blood. Receptors originate from a woman aged 25 to 45 in good health. Each CDR3 is given with its conserved first and last residue. The D gene is left open where the match is weak. Size tells how often a clone was seen (once, few, many) or the class of an expanded clone, and some rows leave it out.

>TRBV27|NA|TRBJ2-5|NA
CASSSQGGTQYF
TGTGCCAGCAGTTCTCAGGGAGGGACCCAGTACTTC
>TRBV6-5|NA|TRBJ1-4|few
CASSYLGLGEKLFF
TGTGCCAGCAGTTACTTGGGCCTCGGGGAAAAACTGTTTTTT
>TRBV7-8|TRBD1|TRBJ2-1|NA
CASSLGQGHNEQFF
TGTGCCAGCAGCTTAGGACAGGGGCACAATGAGCAGTTCTTC
>TRBV28|TRBD1|TRBJ2-5|NA
CASRDAGQGGRETQYF
TGTGCCAGCAGAGACGCCGGACAGGGGGGGAGAGAGACCCAGTACTTC
>TRBV2|TRBD2|TRBJ2-7|NA
CASKRGHSYEQYF
TGTGCCAGCAAGCGGGGTCACTCCTACGAGCAGTACTTC
>TRBV28|TRBD2|TRBJ2-3|NA
CASSSAMTSGYLTDTQYF
TGTGCCAGCAGTTCCGCCATGACTAGCGGTTACCTCACAGATACGCAGTATTTT
>TRBV27|NA|TRBJ1-2|NA
CASSLSRARNYGYTF
TGTGCCAGCAGTTTATCCAGGGCACGTAACTATGGCTACACCTTC
>TRBV5-1|NA|TRBJ2-1|NA
CASSLEGEYNEQFF
TGCGCCAGCAGCTTGGAGGGCGAGTACAATGAGCAGTTCTTC
>TRBV27|NA|TRBJ1-2|medium-sized
CASSFEGRDGYTF
TGTGCCAGCAGTTTCGAGGGGAGGGATGGCTACACCTTC
>TRBV28|TRBD2|TRBJ2-1|NA
CASSFPPSGRLDEQFF
TGTGCCAGCAGTTTCCCGCCTAGCGGGAGGTTGGATGAGCAGTTCTTC
>TRBV19|NA|TRBJ2-3|NA
CASTSKSGTDTQYF
TGTGCCAGTACCTCTAAAAGTGGGACAGATACGCAGTATTTT
>TRBV25-1|NA|TRBJ2-1|NA
CASSEIKGGSSYNEQFF
TGTGCCAGCAGTGAAATAAAGGGCGGCAGCTCCTACAATGAGCAGTTCTTC
>TRBV5-1|TRBD2|TRBJ2-7|NA
CASSAGTSGNEQYF
TGCGCCAGCAGCGCCGGGACTAGTGGTAACGAGCAGTACTTC
>TRBV2|NA|TRBJ2-7|once
CASSNSPRGSYEQYF
TGTGCCAGCAGTAATTCCCCAAGAGGGTCCTACGAGCAGTACTTC
>TRBV11-2|NA|TRBJ2-5|NA
CASARDQETQYF
TGTGCCAGCGCCCGGGATCAAGAGACCCAGTACTTC
>TRBV5-5|NA|TRBJ1-5|NA
CASSPGWGGNQPQHF
TGTGCCAGCAGCCCCGGTTGGGGGGGCAATCAGCCCCAGCATTTT
>TRBV5-4|NA|TRBJ1-5|NA
CASSQEGGRGQPQHF
TGTGCCAGCAGCCAGGAGGGAGGGCGGGGACAGCCCCAGCATTTT
>TRBV7-3|TRBD2|TRBJ2-5|once
CASSLGLAGGFETQYF
TGTGCCAGCAGCCTGGGACTAGCGGGAGGTTTTGAGACCCAGTACTTC